The 6 T cell receptor beta chains in this list originate from one sample, sequenced in a study of glioma-infiltrating T cells. Amplification of TCR alpha and beta CDR3 regions from RNA used iRepertoire nested multiplex PCR. TCRdb processed the multiplex PCR reads anew with MiXCR; each CDR3 protein has one entry. The sample carries under 130,000 distinct CDR3 sequences, roughly 30% recorded once. The sample taken for sequencing was glioma tissue, nonneoplastic brain tissue, or PBMCs (not recorded which). These receptors were taken from a human donor with low-grade glioma or glioblastoma, undergoing nonglioma brain surgery, or in good health (not recorded which).

The J gene is TRBJ1-2, the V gene TRBV3-1; D is possibly TRBD1 (5 bases). The germline V gene has CDR1 LGHDT and CDR2 YNNKEL (reference sequence). The V and J ends lost 0 bases and 0 bases respectively, with 11 bases between them. The CDR3 runs to 16 residues. The CDR3 sequence: CASSQDWDRSNYGYTF. The CDR3 bases are TGTGCCAGCAGCCAAGATTGGGACCGTTCTAACTATGGCTACACCTTC. Supplemented by reference TRBV3-1 and TRBJ1-2, the full variable domain reads DTAVSQTPKYLVTQMGNDKSIKCEQNLGHDTMYWYKQDSKKFLKIMFSYNNKELIINETVPNRFSPKSPDKAHLNLHINSLELGDSAVYFCASSQDWDRSNYGYTFGSGTRLTVV.

This clonotype was detected many times. This chain uses TRBV6-1 with TRBJ2-5; D uncertain. V was cut by 6 bases and J by 1 base, with 9 bases left in between. Looked up from germline, CDR1 is MNHNS and CDR2 is SASEGT. CDR3 length: 13 amino acids. This CDR3 is CASRADSQETQYF. CDR3 nucleotide sequence: TGTGCCAGCAGGGCGGATTCCCAAGAGACCCAGTACTTC.

The chain has TRBV29-1 and TRBJ2-2; the D gene is possibly TRBD1 (6 bases). The CDR3 length is 14 residues. V dropped 4 bases and J dropped 1 base, with 10 bases sitting between them. CDR1 and CDR2 from the germline V gene are SQVTM and ANQGSEA. In nucleotides, the CDR3 is TGCAGCGTTGGCGGACAGATGAACACCGGGGAGCTGTTTTTT. It specifies CSVGGQMNTGELFF.

This clonotype was recorded at least ten times. V is TRBV27 and J is TRBJ2-7, with TRBD1 matching over 8 bases. The trim removed 4 bases at V and 3 bases at J, leaving 8 bases unmatched. Per germline, CDR1 MNHEY and CDR2 SMNVEV (reference sequence). This CDR3 is 15 amino acids long. The DNA of the CDR3 is TGTGCCAGCAGTTCAACTTACGGGACAGGCTACGAGCAGTACTTC. Its protein product is CASSSTYGTGYEQYF.

Points on this clonotype: This may come from a read error, since a much larger clone is one base off. The limits of the CDR3 on the DNA are not certain, so only TCRdb's listed CDR3 is given. The chain is built from TRBV7-2 and TRBJ1-1; the D segment call TRBD1 is taken from the table without a DNA check. The CDR3 is made up of 15 amino acids, end residues included. Germline CDR1 is SGHTA and CDR2 is FQGNSA. CDR3 residues: CASRYVGTGNTEDFF.

This clonotype was detected only a few times. The V gene is TRBV7-8, the J gene TRBJ2-7; TRBD2 matches 12 bases. Germline V gives CDR1 SGHVS, CDR2 FQNEAQ. The CDR3 runs 15 residues. Trimming cost V 3 bases and J 4 bases; bases outside gene matches: 4. The CDR3 sequence is CASSFGLAGTYEQYF. The CDR3 bases are TGTGCCAGCAGCTTCGGACTAGCGGGGACTTACGAGCAGTACTTC. Full variable domain (rest looked up from reference TRBV7-8 and TRBJ2-7): GAGVSQSPRYKVAKRGQDVALRCDPISGHVSLFWYQQALGQGPEFLTYFQNEAQLDKSGLPSDRFFAERPEGSVSTLKIQRTQQEDSAVYLCASSFGLAGTYEQYFGPGTRLTVT.